This TCR beta chain was sequenced for a study of blood T cell repertoires in COVID-19. Overall study context: T cells, B-cell-depleted T cells, or PBMCs provided the cDNA or gDNA that served as material.

The CDR3 has 13 amino acids. The germline V gene has CDR1 MNHEY and CDR2 SVGAGI. V was pared by 6 bases and J by 2 bases, with 10 bases between. In the authors' methods: Estimated nucleated cell counts came from reference gene primer amplification. Repertoires were generated with immunoSEQ multiplex PCR, while TCRdb's copy carries only in-frame clones and drops some. D and trimming come from the DNA, and the V and J calls and clone size come from that table. The sample holds about 72,000 clones; 80% to 90% are singletons and the top ten take 9.5% to 13%. Sequences were obtained from peripheral blood. This chain links TRBV6-5 with TRBJ1-2; TRBD1 is a possible D gene (6 bases). The receptor's source is a man in his 70s with active or convalescent COVID-19. The CDR3 sequence is CASRGTSNYGYTF. The CDR3 DNA follows: TGTGCCAGCAGAGGGACATCGAACTATGGCTACACCTTC.